This T cell receptor beta chain was sequenced during a study of blood T cells in healthy people across ages. CDR3 length: 11 residues. The V end was cut by 5 bases, the J end by 11 bases, with 15 bases between. CDR1 and CDR2 from the germline V gene are DFQATT and SNEGSKA (reference sequence). A second roughly 7 to 11 cycle PCR used barcoded and J-beta primers. One entry per CDR3 protein, called by TCRdb with MiXCR from the 5' RACE reads. This sample yields more than 500,000 distinct CDR3 sequences, of which roughly a quarter are seen a single time; 15% to 20% belongs to the top ten. Study conclusions and caveats: Long-lived donors exceeded aged donors in naive CD4+ cells and diversity. Diversity figures based on one million T cells were deemed too low. Unsorted PBMCs blocked a conclusive comparison of naive and antigen-experienced cells.

This clonotype has a handful of counts. The antigen is not known. No fewer than 6 micrograms of total RNA were isolated from every sample. The chain is built from TRBV20-1 and TRBJ1-1; possible D gene TRBD1, 6 bases. This TCR was sampled from an older woman in good health. Sequenced input: blood. In DNA form, the CDR3 reads TGCAGTGCTCCTCAACAGGGTACGGCTTTCTTT. Protein sequence: CSAPQQGTAFF.